A single sample is the source of the 9 T cell receptor beta chains below, sequenced in a study of monozygotic twins with inflammatory bowel disease. Reanalyzing the 5' RACE reads, TCRdb keeps one entry per CDR3 protein, without DNA. This sample contains more than 300,000 distinct CDR3 sequences. The sequenced sample consisted of blood. Source of these receptors: a human donor with ulcerative colitis or Crohn's disease, or a healthy co-twin of an affected twin (not recorded which).

The V call is TRBV6-2 or TRBV6-3, the J call TRBJ1-6. This CDR3 is 15 amino acids long. In germline, CDR1 is MNHEY, CDR2 SVGEGT. The CDR3 loop reads CASSYIMLGNSPLHF.

The rearrangement links TRBV7-2 to TRBJ2-3. The CDR3 extends over 16 amino acids. In germline, CDR1 is SGHTA, CDR2 FQGNSA. This CDR3 reads CASSPTPSAGTDTQYF.

This chain uses TRBV24-1 with TRBJ2-1; there is no DNA to check the TCRdb D call of TRBD2. Germline V lookup: CDR1 KGHDR, CDR2 SFDVKD. CDR3 length: 15 amino acids. The CDR3 loop is CATSGSGGRYNEQFF.

This chain uses TRBV6-5 with TRBJ2-1; TCRdb calls TRBD2, which cannot be checked without DNA. The CDR3 is 16 amino acids. Germline CDR1 MNHEY, CDR2 SVGAGI. The CDR3 here is CASSYSAGEGSNEQFF.

The chain recombines TRBV5-1 with TRBJ2-7; the TCRdb call, TRBD1, lacks DNA for checking. Germline V gene lookup returns CDR1 SGHRS and CDR2 YFSETQ. The CDR3 covers 16 residues. Here the CDR3 reads CASSFRPGQGSYEQYF.

V and J are TRBV7-2 and TRBJ2-7; the D call from TCRdb, TRBD2, cannot be confirmed without DNA. The CDR3 extends over 16 amino acids. The germline CDR1 and CDR2 sequences are SGHTA and FQGNSA. The CDR3 sequence: CASSLPSGSGSYEQYF.

CDR3 in amino acids: CSARWTENSPLHF. This chain connects TRBV20-1 to TRBJ1-6; without DNA, the TCRdb call of TRBD1 cannot be checked. The germline gives CDR1 DFQATT, CDR2 SNEGSKA (reference sequence). CDR3 size: 13 residues.

The CDR3 loop is CASSPRDGWSYEQYF. J is TRBJ2-7 and V is TRBV6-2 or TRBV6-3; there is no DNA to check the TCRdb D call of TRBD1. CDR3 length: 15 residues. Per germline, CDR1 MNHEY and CDR2 SVGEGT.

CDR3 protein: CASRLAGPTPQHF. The rearrangement uses TRBV12-2 and TRBJ1-5. TRBV12-2 is a pseudogene. This CDR3 spans 13 amino acids.